This T cell receptor beta chain was sequenced in a study of CD8 T cells in ankylosing spondylitis. The CDR3 is 12 residues long. The germline V gene encodes CDR1 ENHRY and CDR2 SYGVKD. V lost 4 bases, J lost 4 bases, and 7 bases lay in between. General study points: Some of the motif variants had earlier been found in reactive arthritis patients' fluid and blood. Reported data indicate significant enrichment of disease-linked clones within matched ankylosing spondylitis synovial fluid. Within ankylosing spondylitis blood, a TCR beta motif made up of roughly eight highly homologous variants appeared to be characteristic. Clones linked to the disease showed a CD8+ phenotype. They occurred at relatively low frequencies in peripheral blood.

As the method for making TCR beta libraries, quantitative 5'-RACE with molecular barcodes was used. Each CDR3 protein gets one entry after TCRdb re-called the 5' RACE reads with MiXCR. The profile shows approximately 400,000 distinct CDR3 sequences, about 25% of them singletons. Only one count was recorded for this clonotype. The target antigen is unknown. The chain employs TRBV10-3 and TRBJ1-1, with D possibly TRBD1 on 5 matching bases. The receptor comes from a male donor with ankylosing spondylitis. The sample consisted of blood, either unsorted or a sorted T cell fraction (not recorded which). For the CDR3, the DNA is TGTGCCATCAGTGGGGGCGTCACTGAAGCTTTCTTT. Its protein is CAISGGVTEAFF.